The entry that follows covers one T cell receptor beta chain sequence. This sample stems from a study of blood T cell repertoires in COVID-19. At the level of the study: The United States, Italy and Spain provided the acute and convalescent COVID-19 samples. Sample material is recorded as cDNA or gDNA derived from T cells, B-cell-depleted T cells, or PBMCs.

The length of the CDR3 is 19 residues. Under the authors' procedure: It was from reference gene primer amplification that nucleated cell counts were estimated. Profiling relied on immunoSEQ multiplex PCR, and the TCRdb table lists in-frame clones only, not all of them. The V and J calls and clone size come from that table; D and trimming were worked out from the DNA. The sample lists around 79,000 clones, around 89% occurring once. The sequencing sample was made of peripheral blood. The clonotype was recovered from a human donor in a cohort sampled during active COVID-19. The chain joins TRBV21-1 to TRBJ2-2; TRBD1, as called in the table, went unchecked against the DNA. TRBV21-1 is described as a pseudogene. CDR3 protein: CASTLIRRATEKNTGELFF. For the CDR3, the DNA is TGTGCCAGCACCCTAATAAGAAGAGCGACAGAGAAGAACACCGGGGAGCTGTTTTTT.